The 14 T cell receptor beta chains in this list originate from one sample, sequenced in a study of human T cells and chemical hapten exposure. Specified time point: healthy volunteer bleed at 6 weeks. Total RNA was isolated from whole blood that had not been fractionated. TCRdb called the RACE reads again in MiXCR, with one record for every CDR3 protein. The sample consists of more than 75,000 distinct CDR3 sequences, about 8.7% of them appearing once. Input material: whole blood. These receptor sequences come from a male donor in good health. Some clones in this sample may be carry-over from other donors' samples.

In this sample, this clonotype turned up a few times. The V and J genes are TRBV5-1 and TRBJ2-1; possibly TRBD1 or TRBD2 for D (5 bases each). Germline loops: CDR1 SGHRS, CDR2 YFSETQ. This CDR3 has 14 amino acids. With 0 bases removed from V and 8 bases from J, the gap between germline ends came to 12 bases. The CDR3 protein is CASSLGQRGDEQFF. CDR3 in DNA: TGCGCCAGCAGCTTGGGACAGAGGGGAGATGAGCAGTTCTTC.

The V and J genes are TRBV7-9 and TRBJ1-1; D is unclear. CDR1 SEHNR and CDR2 FQNEAQ come from the germline V gene (reference sequence). The CDR3 consists of 13 residues. V lost 1 base and J 4 bases, leaving 7 bases between the germline ends. The CDR3 loop reads CASSLERTTEAFF. The CDR3 DNA reads as TGTGCCAGCAGCTTAGAGAGGACCACTGAAGCTTTCTTT.

This clonotype was seen a few times. This chain joins TRBV4-1 and TRBJ2-6; the D is unclear. Germline loops: CDR1 MGHRA, CDR2 YSYEKL. V dropped 3 bases and J dropped 0 bases, with 15 bases sitting between them. The CDR3 has 18 residues. CDR3 sequence (DNA): TGCGCCAGCAGCCACCCTTCAGGACGGAACTCTGGGGCCAACGTCCTGACTTTC. This translates into CASSHPSGRNSGANVLTF.

The V call is TRBV25-1, the J call TRBJ2-1; 9 nucleotides match TRBD2. Germline CDR1 reads MGHDK; CDR2 reads SYGVNS. J lost 6 bases, V lost 1 base, and 10 bases had no gene match. This CDR3 is 17 amino acids long. The CDR3 DNA follows: TGTGCCAGCAGTGAATGGGGCCGAGGCGGGGGGGCCAATGAGCAGTTCTTC. It yields the protein CASSEWGRGGGANEQFF. Combining the CDR3 with reference TRBV25-1 and TRBJ2-1 gives the whole variable domain EADIYQTPRYLVIGTGKKITLECSQTMGHDKMYWYQQDPGMELHLIHYSYGVNSTEKGDLSSESTVSRIRTEHFPLTLESARPSHTSQYLCASSEWGRGGGANEQFFGPGTRLTVL.

This clonotype appeared a few times. The chain employs TRBV7-2 and TRBJ2-3; D is undetermined. The germline gives CDR1 SGHTA, CDR2 FQGNSA. The CDR3 covers 16 residues. V lost 7 bases, J lost 2 bases, and 19 bases lay in between. This chain's CDR3 is CASKVNTVQHTDTQYF. The CDR3 nucleotides are TGTGCCAGCAAAGTAAACACGGTGCAACACACAGATACGCAGTATTTT.

This clonotype was detected only a few times. This chain uses TRBV27 with TRBJ2-7; no clear D gene. The V end lost 7 bases, the J end lost 6 bases, and 16 bases lay between the germline ends. Germline lookup yields CDR1 MNHEY and CDR2 SMNVEV (reference sequence). The CDR3 has 13 residues. The CDR3 sequence is CASMMTPLSEQYF. CDR3 coding DNA: TGTGCCAGCATGATGACTCCTCTGTCCGAGCAGTACTTC.

V usage is TRBV25-1 and J usage is TRBJ1-6; maybe TRBD1 (6 bases). The CDR3 sequence is 18 residues long. Germline CDR1 reads MGHDK; CDR2 reads SYGVNS. V lost 6 bases and J lost 8, with 26 bases in between. CDR3 in amino acids: CASSPKRGTPLFHSPLHF. In DNA, the CDR3 is TGTGCCAGCAGCCCTAAACGCGGGACACCCCTTTTCCATTCACCCCTCCACTTT.

This clonotype was seen a few times. The rearrangement links TRBV3-1 to TRBJ2-1; possibly TRBD2 for D (5 bases). The CDR3 is made up of 14 amino acids. Germline values: CDR1 LGHDT, CDR2 YNNKEL (reference sequence). V was pared by 0 bases and J by 8 bases, with 11 bases between. The CDR3 loop reads CASSQDRLAHEQFF. CDR3 coding DNA: TGTGCCAGCAGCCAAGATCGGCTAGCCCATGAGCAGTTCTTC.

A few counts support this clonotype. The V call is TRBV28, the J call TRBJ2-3; possible D gene TRBD1, 6 bases. Trimming cost V 5 bases and J 3 bases, with 18 bases left between them. The V gene's germline CDR1 is MDHEN and CDR2 SYDVKM. This CDR3 has 16 residues. The CDR3 spells CASSPAPGDWTDTQYF. The DNA for the CDR3 is TGTGCCAGCAGTCCCGCTCCAGGGGATTGGACAGATACGCAGTATTTT.

Here the CDR3 DNA reads TGTGCCAGCAGCGTACCATTTAAAGAGACCCAGTACTTC. Its translation is CASSVPFKETQYF. The gene calls are TRBV6-1 and TRBJ2-5; D unresolved. Trimming left V 6 bases short and J 3 bases short, with 11 bases between. The CDR3 is made up of 13 amino acids. CDR1 is MNHNS and CDR2 is SASEGT in the germline V gene.

The sample holds a few counts of this clonotype. The genes are TRBV6-1 and TRBJ1-5; D might be TRBD1 (5 bases). The V end lost 6 bases, the J end lost 4 bases, and 16 bases lay between the germline ends. Looked up from germline, CDR1 is MNHNS and CDR2 is SASEGT. The CDR3 length is 15 residues. The CDR3 loop reads CASRTGRTINQPQHF. CDR3 in DNA: TGTGCCAGCAGGACGGGACGTACGATAAATCAGCCCCAGCATTTT.

The rearrangement uses TRBV5-4 and TRBJ2-5, with D perhaps matching TRBD1 or TRBD2 (6 bases each). V was cut by 3 bases and J by 2 bases, with 17 bases left in between. CDR1 is SGHNT, CDR2 YYREEE, per germline (reference sequence). The CDR3 sequence is 16 residues long. Here the CDR3 reads CASSSDRWRGQETQYF. The CDR3 DNA is TGTGCCAGCAGCTCCGACCGGTGGAGGGGGCAAGAGACCCAGTACTTC.

This chain connects TRBV18 to TRBJ1-1; 7 bases match TRBD1. Germline V CDR1 and CDR2: KGHSH, LQKENI. The CDR3 runs 13 residues. Losses at the gene ends were 2 bases for V and 11 bases for J; bases not matched to a gene: 8. For the CDR3, the DNA is TGTGCCAGCTCACCATTGGGGGGACAGATGGCTTTCTTT. This gives the protein CASSPLGGQMAFF.

The chain joins TRBV11-2 to TRBJ2-7; tentatively, D is TRBD2 (6 bases). Per germline, CDR1 SGHAT and CDR2 FQNNGV. V was cut by 1 base and J by 6 bases, with 16 bases left in between. The CDR3 contains 15 residues. Written as DNA, the CDR3 is TGTGCCAGCAGCTTAGGGGCGGGACCCGAAGGCGAGCAGTACTTC. Protein product: CASSLGAGPEGEQYF.